This record covers a single TCR beta chain. The antigen remains unidentified. The sample belongs to a study of shared clonotypes between healthy human individuals. Study findings and constraints: Sequencing depth was a factor that was expected to affect clonotype sharing among donors. It was observed that roughly 5.1% of naive CD4 clonotypes were shared across a few donors. Only blood was sampled, and tissue TCR repertoires likely differ from blood ones.

This table comes from immunoSEQ multiplex PCR, and its TCRdb copy is limited to in-frame clones, with some not included. This table holds fewer than 400,000 clones, 74% found once. The CDR3 extends over 16 amino acids. Germline V lookup: CDR1 MNHEY, CDR2 SMNVEV (reference sequence). Between the trimmed V and J ends, which lost 4 bases and 5 bases, there was a span of 21 bases. The origin of this receptor is a man between 25 and 39 years old in good health. The sequenced sample was memory CD4+ T cells sorted from blood. Noted subset: CD45RA-negative fraction. The chain carries TRBV27 and TRBJ2-7; TRBD1 is a possible D gene (6 bases). The DNA for the CDR3 is TGTGCCAGCAGTTCACTGGGGGCGGACCGCCTCGACGAGCAGTACTTC. This encodes CASSSLGADRLDEQYF.